The source of this TCR beta chain is a study of blood T cell repertoires in COVID-19. V was clipped by 0 bases and J by 9 bases; unmatched bases: 3. The CDR3 sequence is 13 residues long. Germline V gene lookup returns CDR1 SGHDT and CDR2 YYEEEE. Profiling relied on immunoSEQ multiplex PCR, and the TCRdb table lists in-frame clones only, not all of them. The table includes some 88,000 clones, 86% detected once. The sequenced material came from peripheral blood. V and J are TRBV5-6 and TRBJ2-1, with 7 nucleotides matching TRBD2. The clonotype was recovered from a man in his 60s with acute or convalescent COVID-19. This chain's CDR3 is CASSLASGTEQFF. In DNA form, the CDR3 reads TGTGCCAGCAGCTTGGCGAGCGGGACTGAGCAGTTCTTC.